The text below deals with one T cell receptor beta chain. V lost 9 bases to trimming and J lost 5 bases, with 12 bases between them. Germline CDR1 MDHEN, CDR2 SYDVKM. The CDR3 totals 12 residues. These data come from a study of T cell changes during pregnancy in multiple sclerosis. TCRdb's copy holds only in-frame clones and misses some; the assay was immunoSEQ multiplex PCR. Counted here are over 60,000 clones, around 93% occurring once; the ten biggest clones make up over 0.8%. The V and J genes are TRBV28 and TRBJ2-3, with D possibly matching TRBD2 (6 bases). The sequenced sample was peripheral blood, obtained in the first trimester of pregnancy. The receptor was derived from a female donor with multiple sclerosis, enrolled in a pregnancy study. The CDR3 region is CASGGYVDTQYF. CDR3 sequence (DNA): TGTGCCAGTGGGGGGTACGTAGATACGCAGTATTTT.